This TCR beta chain was sequenced during a study of human T cells and chemical hapten exposure. Using its own MiXCR run on the RACE reads, TCRdb lists one record per CDR3 protein. The table includes over 45,000 distinct CDR3 sequences, approximately 8.6% detected once. Looked up from germline, CDR1 is DFQATT and CDR2 is SNEGSKA (reference sequence). This CDR3 has 13 amino acids. The V end was cut by 7 bases, the J end by 0 bases, with 11 bases between. Stated time point: patch test 1, 2 weeks after DPC sensitization. The treatment: therapeutic diphenylcyclopropenone sensitization with weekly scalp DPC.

This rearrangement joins TRBV20-1 to TRBJ2-3, with D possibly matching TRBD2 (6 bases). The receptor was derived from a woman between 35 and 50 years old with alopecia areata. Some clones in this sample may be carry-over from other donors' samples. The material was whole blood, obtained in connection with sensitization to the hapten diphenylcyclopropenone (DPC). The CDR3 DNA is TGCAGTGGCCCGGGGGAAAGCACAGATACGCAGTATTTT. This translates into CSGPGESTDTQYF.